The 24 T cell receptor beta chains in this list originate from one sample, sequenced in a study of T cell repertoires in cytomegalovirus infection. Via MiXCR, TCRdb re-called the reads, giving one row per CDR3 protein. The data contain 500,000 or so distinct CDR3 sequences, 16% of them singletons. The sample consisted of CD8+ T cells from PBMCs. The receptors shown here come from a human donor in good health (CMV status not recorded). Some clones in this sample may be carry-over from other donors' samples.

This clonotype was observed many times. This chain connects TRBV6-1 to TRBJ2-7, with TRBD1 as a possible D gene (5 bases). Germline CDR1 and CDR2: MNHNS and SASEGT. Between the trimmed V and J ends, which lost 8 bases and 3 bases, there was a span of 17 bases. This CDR3 comprises 14 residues. The CDR3 protein is CASSLKRTSYEQYF. The CDR3 nucleotides read TGTGCCAGCTCATTGAAAAGGACAAGCTACGAGCAGTACTTC.

This clonotype was recorded many times. The rearrangement links TRBV19 to TRBJ1-2; no clear D. The CDR3 length is 14 residues. V was clipped by 6 bases and J by 4 bases, with 15 bases between them. CDR1 LNHDA and CDR2 SQIVND come from the germline V gene (reference sequence). The DNA for the CDR3 is TGTGCCAGTAGATTGCCGGGGATCCTCTATGGCTACACCTTC. It is translated as CASRLPGILYGYTF. Full variable domain (remainder filled in from reference TRBV19 and TRBJ1-2): DGGITQSPKYLFRKEGQNVTLSCEQNLNHDAMYWYRQDPGQGLRLIYYSQIVNDFQKGDIAEGYSVSREKKESFPLTVTSAQKNPTAFYLCASRLPGILYGYTFGSGTRLTVV.

The V call is TRBV28, the J call TRBJ2-5; no clear D. With 11 bases removed from V and 5 bases from J, the gap between germline ends came to 12 bases. The germline V gene has CDR1 MDHEN and CDR2 SYDVKM. The CDR3 covers 11 residues. The CDR3 is CALREAETQYF. The CDR3 DNA reads as TGTGCCCTTCGAGAAGCGGAGACCCAGTACTTC. The full variable domain, with the rest looked up from reference TRBV28 and TRBJ2-5, is DVKVTQSSRYLVKRTGEKVFLECVQDMDHENMFWYRQDPGLGLRLIYFSYDVKMKEKGDIPEGYSVSREKKERFSLILESASTNQTSMYLCALREAETQYFGPGTRLLVL.

This sequence joins TRBV24-1 and TRBJ2-1; TRBD1 is a possible D gene (5 bases). V lost 6 bases and J lost 8, with 16 bases in between. Per the germline V gene, CDR1 is KGHDR and CDR2 is SFDVKD. This CDR3 is built from 14 residues. CDR3 sequence reads: CATSLTGLEHEQFF. The CDR3 coding sequence is TGTGCCACCAGTCTAACAGGCCTCGAGCATGAGCAGTTCTTC.

This clonotype has more than one count but fewer than ten. The chain is built from TRBV27 and TRBJ1-2; D remains ambiguous. Trimming stripped 5 bases from V and 4 bases from J, with 11 bases between. Germline V gives CDR1 MNHEY, CDR2 SMNVEV (reference sequence). CDR3 length: 13 amino acids. CDR3 bases: TGTGCCAGCAGTCCATCGACGGCCTATGGCTACACCTTC. This encodes CASSPSTAYGYTF.

In its sample, this clonotype was seen many times. This chain uses TRBV7-9 with TRBJ2-7; possibly TRBD2 for D (5 bases). The germline CDR1 and CDR2 sequences are SEHNR and FQNEAQ (reference sequence). This CDR3 comprises 14 residues. With 2 bases removed from V and 4 bases from J, the gap between germline ends came to 12 bases. CDR3 coding DNA: TGTGCCAGCAGCTTAACCGGGGTTCCTTACGAGCAGTACTTC. Translated: CASSLTGVPYEQYF.

The sample holds a few counts of this clonotype. This rearrangement joins TRBV10-3 to TRBJ1-2; D ambiguous. With 6 bases removed from V and 7 bases from J, the gap between germline ends came to 12 bases. CDR1 is ENHRY, CDR2 SYGVKD, per germline. The CDR3 is 12 residues long. CDR3 in DNA: TGTGCCATCAGGGGAGTGGATGGTGGCTACACCTTC. This translates into CAIRGVDGGYTF.

This clonotype turned up a few times. V usage is TRBV9 and J usage is TRBJ2-3; no firm D call. Germline V gene data show CDR1 as SGDLS and CDR2 as YYNGEE. V was pared by 0 bases and J by 6 bases, with 11 bases between. CDR3 size: 14 residues. The chain's CDR3 is CASSVEFQGDTQYF. The CDR3 nucleotides are TGTGCCAGCAGCGTAGAATTTCAAGGGGATACGCAGTATTTT.

This clonotype was seen many times. This chain uses TRBV27 with TRBJ2-1; D may match TRBD1 or TRBD2 (5 bases each). V lost 8 bases, J lost 2 bases, and 13 bases lay in between. The CDR3 length is 14 residues. Looked up from germline, CDR1 is MNHEY and CDR2 is SMNVEV (reference sequence). CDR3 region: CASSGTAPYNEQFF. The DNA for the CDR3 is TGTGCCAGCTCAGGGACGGCCCCCTACAATGAGCAGTTCTTC.

The table lists this clonotype with many counts. The chain combines TRBV12-3 or TRBV12-4 with TRBJ2-7, with D unclear. The V end was cut by 2 bases, the J end by 6 bases, with 11 bases between. This CDR3 has 13 amino acids. Here the CDR3 reads CASSLIVGSEQYF. DNA for the CDR3: TGTGCCAGCAGTTTAATCGTGGGCTCCGAGCAGTACTTC.

The V call is TRBV6-1, the J call TRBJ1-3, with TRBD1 as a possible D gene (5 bases). The CDR3 is made up of 17 amino acids. With 1 base removed from V and 0 bases from J, the gap between germline ends came to 13 bases. CDR1 and CDR2 from the germline V gene are MNHNS and SASEGT. The CDR3 DNA is TGTGCCAGCAGTGAAGAATCCAGGGCCTACTCTGGAAACACCATATATTTT. It specifies CASSEESRAYSGNTIYF.

The rearrangement uses TRBV20-1 and TRBJ2-5; 9 bases fit TRBD2. Germline CDR1 DFQATT, CDR2 SNEGSKA (reference sequence). V dropped 5 bases and J dropped 4; count of bases not matched to a gene: 8. CDR3 length: 14 amino acids. This chain's CDR3 is CSAPTGGRVETQYF. CDR3 bases: TGCAGTGCTCCCACTGGCGGGAGGGTAGAGACCCAGTACTTC.

This clonotype was observed many times. This sequence joins TRBV7-3 and TRBJ2-2, with D unclear. Deletions cut 0 bases from V and 0 bases from J, with 5 bases between. From germline, CDR1 is SGHTA and CDR2 FQGTGA. This CDR3 has 15 amino acids. CDR3 nucleotides: TGTGCCAGCAGCTTAACGCCCGCGAACACCGGGGAGCTGTTTTTT. As protein: CASSLTPANTGELFF.

This clonotype appeared many times. The V call is TRBV9, the J call TRBJ1-2, with D perhaps TRBD1 (5 bases). The germline V gene encodes CDR1 SGDLS and CDR2 YYNGEE. Trimming left V 0 bases short and J 1 base short, with 10 bases between. The CDR3 runs to 15 residues. As DNA, the CDR3 is TGTGCCAGCAGCGTAGGACAGTCGTATAACTATGGCTACACCTTC. Translating gives CASSVGQSYNYGYTF.

This clonotype was counted between two and nine times. The rearrangement joins TRBV27 to TRBJ1-1; D remains ambiguous. Looked up from germline, CDR1 is MNHEY and CDR2 is SMNVEV (reference sequence). Trimming took off 4 bases at V and 11 bases at J, with 11 bases between the two ends. This CDR3 is built from 11 residues. The CDR3 spells CASSSVSGAFF. The CDR3 nucleotides are TGTGCCAGCAGTTCGGTATCTGGGGCTTTCTTT.

The CDR3 sequence: CSARDLRSSRETQYF. CDR3 DNA sequence: TGCAGTGCTAGAGATCTAAGGTCTAGTCGCGAGACCCAGTACTTC. The chain joins TRBV20-1 to TRBJ2-5; D unresolved. The CDR3 totals 15 residues. V was trimmed by 0 bases and J by 5 bases, leaving 16 bases between them. Per germline, CDR1 DFQATT and CDR2 SNEGSKA (reference sequence).

This clonotype was picked up many times. This chain uses TRBV11-1 with TRBJ1-3, with unresolved D. Germline V lookup: CDR1 SGHAT, CDR2 FQDESV (reference sequence). The CDR3 covers 16 residues. The V end lost 0 bases, the J end lost 0 bases, and 9 bases lay between the germline ends. CDR3 sequence: CASSLARTDSGNTIYF. The CDR3 DNA is TGTGCCAGCAGCTTAGCCCGGACTGACTCTGGAAACACCATATATTTT.

This clonotype was counted many times. The chain combines TRBV12-3 or TRBV12-4 with TRBJ1-1; D might be TRBD1 (5 bases). The CDR3 extends over 15 amino acids. V was pared by 5 bases and J by 3 bases, with 16 bases between. CDR3 region: CASSRTGVGDTEAFF. For the CDR3, the DNA is TGTGCCAGCAGTCGCACGGGGGTGGGGGACACTGAAGCTTTCTTT.

This clonotype was seen a handful of times. This chain connects TRBV19 to TRBJ1-2, with 8 bases lining up with TRBD1. The CDR3 spans 14 residues. Trimming cost V 6 bases and J 8 bases; bases outside gene matches: 11. CDR1 is LNHDA, CDR2 SQIVND, per germline (reference sequence). The CDR3 reads CASSLLTGVDGYTF. The DNA for the CDR3 is TGTGCCAGTAGCCTACTGACAGGGGTCGACGGCTACACCTTC.

This clonotype has only a few counts. This chain joins TRBV19 and TRBJ1-6; D is undetermined. The CDR3 runs 10 residues. Germline V gene sequence: CDR1 LNHDA, CDR2 SQIVND (reference sequence). V lost 8 bases, J lost 14 bases, and 10 bases lay in between. The CDR3 DNA reads TGTGCCAGTCTGGGGTCCTCCCTCCACTTT. Translation: CASLGSSLHF.

This clonotype was recorded at least ten times. The V and J genes are TRBV28 and TRBJ1-2; D not certain. The CDR3 is 12 amino acids. CDR1 and CDR2 from the germline V gene are MDHEN and SYDVKM. Trimming cost V 1 base and J 6 bases, with 6 bases left between them. This chain's CDR3 is CASSLFGNGYTF. In DNA form, the CDR3 reads TGTGCCAGCAGTTTATTTGGGAATGGCTACACCTTC.

This clonotype was seen a handful of times. This chain joins TRBV11-2 and TRBJ1-4, with 9 positions matching TRBD1. With 6 bases clipped from V and 6 bases from J, the junction kept 8 bases outside the gene matches. Germline V lookup: CDR1 SGHAT, CDR2 FQNNGV. CDR3 length: 15 residues. CDR3 region: CASSPTGGEDEKLFF. The DNA for the CDR3 is TGTGCCAGCAGTCCTACAGGGGGCGAAGATGAAAAACTGTTTTTT.

This clonotype was detected a few times. The rearrangement links TRBV10-3 to TRBJ1-2; 9 positions agree with TRBD1. This CDR3 comprises 14 residues. The germline CDR1 and CDR2 sequences are ENHRY and SYGVKD. Losses at the gene ends were 6 bases for V and 6 bases for J; bases not matched to a gene: 8. In DNA, the CDR3 is TGTGCCATCAGCACAGGGGGCCCTAGGGATGGCTACACCTTC. Amino acid sequence: CAISTGGPRDGYTF.

This rearrangement joins TRBV20-1 to TRBJ2-1; 7 bases are shared with TRBD2. CDR1 and CDR2 (germline): DFQATT, SNEGSKA (reference sequence). V lost 3 bases and J lost 2; bases outside the gene matches: 7. CDR3 length: 15 residues. CDR3 in DNA: TGCAGTGCTAGGGGGACTACGGTCCCCTACAATGAGCAGTTCTTC. Its translation: CSARGTTVPYNEQFF.